This passage covers 27 T cell receptor beta chains from one sample sequenced in a study of shared clonotypes between healthy human individuals. Naivety among CD8 cells was defined by CD45RO negativity and positive CCR7 selection, thereby excluding terminally differentiated effector memory CD45RA+ cells. Only in-frame clones appear in the TCRdb table, and some are missing; sequencing was by immunoSEQ multiplex PCR. The sample comprises about 2.1 million clones, 85% to 95% of which are singletons, and more than 1.5% rests with the top ten. Material: naive CD8+ T cells from PBMCs. The receptors were sampled from a man younger than 35 in good health. Some clones in this sample may be carry-over from other donors' samples.

With respect to this clone: The junction and the germline gene differ at one end; a read error may be behind it. Other DNA sequences in this sample translate to the same CDR3. The V and J genes are TRBV6-5 and TRBJ2-7; D not certain. This CDR3 has 13 residues. Germline lookup yields CDR1 MNHEY and CDR2 SVGAGI. The CDR3 DNA reads TGTGCTAGCAGTTACGGCGGCTCCTACGAGCAGTACTTC. Translation gives CASSYGGSYEQYF.

The genes are TRBV29-1 and TRBJ1-4; TRBD1 might be the D (6 bases). The V gene's germline CDR1 is SQVTM and CDR2 ANQGSEA. CDR3 length equals 15 residues. Trimming took 5 bases from V and 5 from J, leaving 18 bases between them. CDR3 in amino acids: CSVSSVGTLNEKLFF. The CDR3 bases are TGCAGCGTTTCGTCCGTGGGGACACTGAATGAAAAACTGTTTTTT. Filled out from reference TRBV29-1 and TRBJ1-4, the complete variable domain reads SAVISQKPSRDICQRGTSLTIQCQVDSQVTMMFWYRQQPGQSLTLIATANQGSEATYESGFVIDKFPISRPNLTFSTLTVSNMSPEDSSIYLCSVSSVGTLNEKLFFGSGTQLSVL.

This chain joins TRBV4-1 and TRBJ2-1; the match to TRBD2 covers 9 bases. This CDR3 has 14 amino acids. Per germline, CDR1 MGHRA and CDR2 YSYEKL. V trimming: 1 base; J trimming: 7 bases; junction bases outside the gene matches: 2. The CDR3, as DNA: TGCGCCAGCAGCCAAGGGCTAGCGGGAAATGAGCAGTTCTTC. This gives the protein CASSQGLAGNEQFF.

The gene calls are TRBV15 and TRBJ2-2; no reliable D call. Germline V gene data show CDR1 as LNHNV and CDR2 as YYDKDF (reference sequence). The CDR3 totals 17 residues. Deletions cut 0 bases from V and 4 bases from J, with 15 bases between. In DNA form, the CDR3 reads TGTGCCACCAGCAGAGATTGGATGAAAGGGATCACCGGGGAGCTGTTTTTT. Protein product: CATSRDWMKGITGELFF.

The chain joins TRBV7-9 to TRBJ2-7; D is possibly TRBD1 or TRBD2 (5 bases each). Germline CDR1 SEHNR, CDR2 FQNEAQ (reference sequence). The CDR3 loop spans 15 amino acids. The V gene lost 7 bases and the J gene lost 6 bases, with 22 bases spanning the gap. Written as DNA, the CDR3 is TGTGCCAGCACCCAGTATGTTGGGGGTGTTCCCGAGCAGTACTTC. Its protein is CASTQYVGGVPEQYF.

The chain employs TRBV6-1 and TRBJ2-7; TRBD1 is a possible D gene (6 bases). The V gene lost 6 bases and the J gene lost 2 bases, with 11 bases spanning the gap. CDR1 MNHNS and CDR2 SASEGT come from the germline V gene. CDR3 length equals 13 residues. The chain's CDR3 is CASRAGATYEQYF. The CDR3 DNA reads TGTGCCAGCAGGGCAGGGGCTACCTACGAGCAGTACTTC.

V and J are TRBV7-7 and TRBJ2-1, with TRBD2 identical over 8 bases. In germline, CDR1 is SSHAT, CDR2 FNYEAQ (reference sequence). CDR3 length: 17 residues. V dropped 5 bases and J dropped 4; count of bases not matched to a gene: 13. CDR3 amino acids: CASSPQVLAGRYNEQFF. Written as DNA, the CDR3 is TGTGCCAGCAGCCCCCAAGTGTTAGCGGGGAGATACAATGAGCAGTTCTTC.

V is TRBV28 and J is TRBJ1-5; 8 positions match TRBD1. The CDR3 runs to 15 residues. The germline gives CDR1 MDHEN, CDR2 SYDVKM. With V trimmed by 5 bases and J by 5 bases, 8 bases remained unmatched. The CDR3 DNA is TGTGCCAGCAGTCCCCTTTCAGGGGGCGATCAGCCCCAGCATTTT. This encodes CASSPLSGGDQPQHF.

The rearrangement joins TRBV29-1 to TRBJ1-2, with D perhaps TRBD1 (6 bases). Germline loops: CDR1 SQVTM, CDR2 ANQGSEA. CDR3 size: 12 residues. The V and J ends lost 5 bases and 4 bases respectively, with 11 bases between them. This chain's CDR3 is CSVLQGFYGYTF. The CDR3 DNA follows: TGCAGCGTTTTACAGGGCTTCTATGGCTACACCTTC.

The chain couples TRBV7-2 to TRBJ2-1; 8 nucleotides align to TRBD2. With V trimmed by 8 bases and J by 4 bases, 10 bases remained unmatched. In germline, CDR1 is SGHTA, CDR2 FQGNSA. The CDR3 runs to 15 residues. CDR3 sequence: CASSSPRGRYNEQFF. The CDR3 DNA sequence: TGTGCCAGCTCATCCCCCCGCGGGAGGTACAATGAGCAGTTCTTC.

The V gene is TRBV18, the J gene TRBJ2-3; D gene unclear. In germline, CDR1 is KGHSH, CDR2 LQKENI. The CDR3 has 14 amino acids. Trimming took off 0 bases at V and 2 bases at J, with 6 bases between the two ends. The CDR3 protein is CASSPPLITDTQYF. CDR3 coding DNA: TGTGCCAGCTCACCACCGCTGATCACAGATACGCAGTATTTT.

The chain is built from TRBV28 and TRBJ2-5, with TRBD2 identical over 15 bases. CDR3 size: 18 residues. CDR1 and CDR2 (germline): MDHEN, SYDVKM. After removal of 2 bases from V and 3 bases from J, the junction contained 7 bases not matched to a gene. The CDR3 sequence: CASSLGTSGRLIEETQYF. For the CDR3, the DNA is TGTGCCAGCAGTTTAGGGACTAGCGGGAGGTTAATAGAAGAGACCCAGTACTTC.

This chain connects TRBV28 to TRBJ2-1, with D possibly matching TRBD2 (6 bases). CDR1 and CDR2 (germline): MDHEN, SYDVKM. This CDR3 spans 14 amino acids. Trimming took 10 bases from V and 8 from J, leaving 21 bases between them. CDR3 sequence (DNA): TGTGCCACGTCCCGGGACTCAATGGACGATGAGCAGTTCTTC. Amino acids: CATSRDSMDDEQFF.

The V and J genes are TRBV5-1 and TRBJ2-7; 7 nucleotides align to TRBD2. Germline V gene data show CDR1 as SGHRS and CDR2 as YFSETQ. This CDR3 contains 14 residues. V shed 0 bases and J 6 bases; nucleotides not matched to a gene: 6. CDR3 sequence (DNA): TGCGCCAGCAGCTTGGCAGGGTCGGGAGGCGAGCAGTACTTC. Translated, it gives CASSLAGSGGEQYF.

CDR3 DNA: TGTGCCAGTAGTATCCTGGGACAGGGGGGCACTGAAGCTTTCTTT. Translated: CASSILGQGGTEAFF. This chain uses TRBV19 with TRBJ1-1; 11 bases agree with TRBD1. The CDR3 is made up of 15 amino acids. The germline CDR1 and CDR2 sequences are LNHDA and SQIVND (reference sequence). Trimming removed 3 bases from V and 4 bases from J; junction bases left unmatched: 4.

This chain joins TRBV27 and TRBJ2-1; TRBD2 might be the D (6 bases). The CDR3 extends over 15 amino acids. V lost 2 bases and J 8 bases, leaving 16 bases between the germline ends. Germline CDR1 MNHEY, CDR2 SMNVEV (reference sequence). The CDR3 is CASSLRRDGAHEQFF. The CDR3 region has the DNA TGTGCCAGCAGTTTAAGGCGGGATGGCGCCCATGAGCAGTTCTTC.

About this clone: Other DNA sequences within the sample encode an identical CDR3. V usage is TRBV27 and J usage is TRBJ1-1, with D possibly TRBD1 on 5 matching bases. With 2 bases removed from V and 4 bases from J, the gap between germline ends came to 8 bases. This CDR3 has 13 residues. Per the germline V gene, CDR1 is MNHEY and CDR2 is SMNVEV (reference sequence). The CDR3 sequence is CASSLGGFTEAFF. In DNA form, the CDR3 reads TGTGCCAGCAGTTTAGGGGGGTTCACTGAAGCTTTCTTT.

The CDR3 nucleotides are TGTGCCAGCAGTTTATACGAATCCTACGAGCAGTACTTC. It translates to CASSLYESYEQYF. This chain uses TRBV27 with TRBJ2-7; no definite D call. In germline, CDR1 is MNHEY, CDR2 SMNVEV (reference sequence). There are 13 residues in the CDR3. Trimming cost V 1 base and J 1 base, with 5 bases left between them.

V and J are TRBV5-1 and TRBJ1-2; D uncertain. V was clipped by 0 bases and J by 8 bases, with 26 bases between them. The CDR3 sequence is 18 residues long. The germline gives CDR1 SGHRS, CDR2 YFSETQ. The CDR3 loop reads CASSLARGEVLGAGGYTF. The CDR3 nucleotides are TGCGCCAGCAGCTTGGCCCGTGGAGAAGTCCTTGGTGCGGGAGGCTACACCTTC.

The chain has TRBV7-9 and TRBJ2-7; D is tentatively TRBD1 or TRBD2 (7 bases each). From germline, CDR1 is SEHNR and CDR2 FQNEAQ (reference sequence). Trimming shortened V by 8 bases and J by 3 bases, and 17 bases separated the two germline ends. The CDR3 extends over 14 amino acids. Here the CDR3 reads CASGGDSQNYEQYF. CDR3 coding DNA: TGTGCCAGCGGGGGGGACAGCCAAAACTACGAGCAGTACTTC.

The table lists this clone with a count of one. The V call is TRBV30, the J call TRBJ2-2; either TRBD1 or TRBD2 may supply D (5 bases each). The germline CDR1 and CDR2 sequences are GTSNPN and SVGIG (reference sequence). The CDR3 covers 16 residues. Deletions cut 4 bases from V and 6 bases from J, with 21 bases between. In DNA form, the CDR3 reads TGTGCCTGGACCGTTGGTCCGGGACGTTCGGCCGGGGAGCTGTTTTTT. Translating it yields CAWTVGPGRSAGELFF.

The chain carries TRBV9 and TRBJ1-1; the match to TRBD1 covers 9 bases. From germline, CDR1 is SGDLS and CDR2 YYNGEE. The CDR3 totals 15 residues. V lost 4 bases and J lost 0; bases outside the gene matches: 4. CDR3 protein: CASSSGQGMNTEAFF. Here the CDR3 DNA reads TGTGCCAGCAGCTCCGGACAGGGGATGAACACTGAAGCTTTCTTT.

V and J are TRBV28 and TRBJ2-7; D remains unclear. Germline loops: CDR1 MDHEN, CDR2 SYDVKM. Trimming removed 6 bases from V and 3 bases from J, with 24 bases in between. The CDR3 has 17 residues. The CDR3 sequence: CASSFGREIHKFYEQYF. The CDR3 bases are TGTGCCAGCAGCTTTGGACGAGAAATACACAAGTTCTACGAGCAGTACTTC. The whole variable domain, remainder taken from reference TRBV28 and TRBJ2-7, is DVKVTQSSRYLVKRTGEKVFLECVQDMDHENMFWYRQDPGLGLRLIYFSYDVKMKEKGDIPEGYSVSREKKERFSLILESASTNQTSMYLCASSFGREIHKFYEQYFGPGTRLTVT.

The chain carries TRBV11-2 and TRBJ2-5; TRBD1 or TRBD2 may be the D gene (5 bases each). CDR3 length: 14 amino acids. V shed 8 bases and J shed 2 bases, with 15 bases lying between them. Germline CDR1 is SGHAT and CDR2 is FQNNGV. The CDR3 protein is CASRGRAEQETQYF. The CDR3 nucleotides are TGTGCCAGCCGGGGACGAGCGGAGCAAGAGACCCAGTACTTC.

In this sample, this clone turned up once. The V gene is TRBV7-9, the J gene TRBJ2-5, with 12 bases fitting TRBD2. The CDR3 runs to 14 residues. CDR1 and CDR2 from the germline V gene are SEHNR and FQNEAQ (reference sequence). With V trimmed by 6 bases and J by 4 bases, 3 bases remained unmatched. CDR3 amino acids: CASRTTSGRETQYF. DNA for the CDR3: TGTGCCAGCAGGACGACTAGCGGGAGAGAGACCCAGTACTTC.

The CDR3 coding sequence is TGTGCCAGCGAAGTGAGCGGGAAGGGGTATGAGCAGTTCTTC. Its translation: CASEVSGKGYEQFF. The V and J genes are TRBV28 and TRBJ2-1, with 7 bases identical to TRBD2. CDR1 and CDR2 (germline): MDHEN, SYDVKM. This CDR3 contains 14 residues. J gave up 8 bases and V 8 bases, and 12 bases lay outside the gene matches.

A word on this clone: The sample holds other DNA sequences that translate to the same CDR3. The gene calls are TRBV6-5 and TRBJ2-7; no firm D call. The ends were cut back, 5 bases at V and 2 bases at J, with 16 bases in the middle. The V gene's germline CDR1 is MNHEY and CDR2 SVGAGI. The CDR3 totals 15 residues. The CDR3 here is CASSRRSQVPYEQYF. The CDR3 DNA sequence: TGTGCCAGCAGTCGACGCTCCCAAGTCCCCTACGAGCAGTACTTC.